This T cell receptor beta chain derives from a study of regulatory T cells in long-lasting Graves disease. The germline gives CDR1 SGHAT, CDR2 FQNNGV. This CDR3 is 14 amino acids long. The ends were cut back, 5 bases at V and 3 bases at J, with 13 bases in the middle. Time point reported: newly diagnosed GD, antithyroid drugs for less than 3 months. The TCR library was made from RNA extracted from PBMCs. Construction of the TCR beta libraries employed iRepertoire HTBI primers in conjunction with Arm-PCR of CDR3 regions. TCRdb analysed the multiplex PCR reads with MiXCR anew, one entry per CDR3 protein. The sample has under 450,000 distinct CDR3 sequences, approximately 10% seen once; the top ten hold approximately 17%. Many counts were recorded for this clonotype. This sample also appeared in a second study, on T cells in Graves' hyperthyroidism and ophthalmopathy.

V and J are TRBV11-2 and TRBJ1-1, with D perhaps matching TRBD1 (5 bases). The clonotype originates from a woman under 30 with Graves disease. Sequenced here: peripheral blood mononuclear cells (PBMCs), sampled at new diagnosis, from a patient treated with antithyroid drugs. The DNA for the CDR3 is TGTGCCAGCAGCCCCTCGGGGACTTACACTGAAGCTTTCTTT. Translated, it gives CASSPSGTYTEAFF.